This entry concerns a single TCR beta chain. The antigen this receptor binds is unknown. There are no base qualities to consult, and no much larger clone falls within one base. This entry is derived from a study of post-analysis software for immune sequencing data (dated by TCRdb to 2014 to 2015). About the investigation overall: Disease courses on record covered relapsing-remitting, secondary progressive and progressive-relapsing multiple sclerosis, though some patients had no subtype annotation. The multiple sclerosis patient repertoires were compared with around ten previously published healthy control repertoires from donors aged roughly 6 to 25 years. A subset of samples was prepared in parallel using single-end sample barcoding, then pooled and co-amplified after Illumina adapter ligation. General conclusions and limits of the study: Patients showed significantly higher frequencies than controls for roughly 5 TRBV segments, among them TRBV5-6, TRBV5-1 and TRBV20-1. Compared with controls, multiple sclerosis patients had significantly lower normalized Chao1 diversity, a finding suggesting substantial peripheral T-cell clonal expansion. The control group was slightly older than the multiple sclerosis patient group. Direct clustering with F measure revealed strong co-clustering of samples prepared in the same batch, which led to a batch-effect correction.

To demonstrate the VDJtools post-analysis software, the study profiled TCR beta repertoires from the peripheral blood of around 13 young patients with multiple sclerosis. The multiple sclerosis patients were children and adolescents between about 6 and 16 years of age. The CDR3 covers 13 residues, taking in both the cysteine and the phenylalanine. This entry keeps only the CDR3 DNA: 39 bases, framed from base 1. Unmatched junction bases come to 4, with V trimmed by 8 bases and J by 4 bases. The receptor library was made with PCR. The sequencing machine was an Illumina HiSeq 2500. To reduce PCR and sequencing biases, unique molecular identifiers were built into the TCR beta cDNA libraries. Every 1 to 10 million input T cells yielded approximately 500,000 cDNA molecules, meaning each molecule approximated one T cell. Patient libraries were prepared and sequenced with the same protocol used for the earlier healthy control dataset. Within a given batch, samples were prepared together, multiplexed and sequenced on the same HiSeq lane. The study's own analysis went as follows. MIGEC handled the raw barcoded reads, throwing out single-read molecular identifier groups before consensus assembly and CDR3 extraction. Clonotype tables were post-analysed with VDJtools, normalizing diversity by down-sampling all datasets to the smallest sample size. In repertoire overlap clustering, CDR3 amino acid sequences, but not nucleotide sequences, were matched to correct batch-related cross-sample contamination. Starting from the raw public reads, TCRdb applied fastp trimming at Q25, assembled clones with MiXCR and retained in-frame beta chains. Rows merge per CDR3 protein into single entries with the most common DNA and genes. In this record, the V and J calls reflect TCRdb's handling and not the investigators' own analysis. Across this sample there are 500,000 to 600,000 distinct CDR3 sequences, with 44% seen only once. Of the sample, roughly 1.7% is held by the ten largest clones.

The sample taken for sequencing was blood. This TCR was sampled from a girl aged 5-17 years with multiple sclerosis. The chain joins TRBV12-3 or TRBV12-4 to TRBJ2-7, with 11 bases aligning to TRBD1. The CDR3 region has the sequence CASGQGAKYEQYF. The sequenced DNA is TGTGCCAGCGGACAGGGGGCGAAGTACGAGCAGTACTTC.